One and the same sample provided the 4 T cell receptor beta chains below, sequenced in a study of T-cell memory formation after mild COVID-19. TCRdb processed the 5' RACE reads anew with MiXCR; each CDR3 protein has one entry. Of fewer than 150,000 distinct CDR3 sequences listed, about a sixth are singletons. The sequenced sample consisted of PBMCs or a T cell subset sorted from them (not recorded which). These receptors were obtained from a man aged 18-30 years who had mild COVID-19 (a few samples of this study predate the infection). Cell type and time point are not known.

The CDR3 is CASSQTDSGANVLTF. The CDR3 nucleotides read TGTGCCAGCAGCCAGACAGACTCTGGGGCCAACGTCCTGACTTTC. This sequence joins TRBV3-1 and TRBJ2-6; D is possibly TRBD1 (5 bases). Germline loops: CDR1 LGHDT, CDR2 YNNKEL (reference sequence). V was clipped by 3 bases and J by 0 bases, with 6 bases between them. This CDR3 has 15 amino acids.

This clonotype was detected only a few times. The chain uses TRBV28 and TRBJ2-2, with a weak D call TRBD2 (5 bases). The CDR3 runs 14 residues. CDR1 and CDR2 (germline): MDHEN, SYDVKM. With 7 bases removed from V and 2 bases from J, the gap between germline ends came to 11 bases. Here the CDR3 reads CASNPSPNTGELFF. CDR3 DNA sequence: TGTGCCAGCAATCCTAGCCCAAACACCGGGGAGCTGTTTTTT. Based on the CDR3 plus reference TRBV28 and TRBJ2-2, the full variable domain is DVKVTQSSRYLVKRTGEKVFLECVQDMDHENMFWYRQDPGLGLRLIYFSYDVKMKEKGDIPEGYSVSREKKERFSLILESASTNQTSMYLCASNPSPNTGELFFGEGSRLTVL.

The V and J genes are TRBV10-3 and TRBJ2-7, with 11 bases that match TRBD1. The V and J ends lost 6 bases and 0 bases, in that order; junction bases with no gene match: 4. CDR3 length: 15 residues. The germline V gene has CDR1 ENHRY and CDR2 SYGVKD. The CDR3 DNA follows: TGTGCCATCAGCAAGGGACAGGGGGTCTCCTACGAGCAGTACGTC. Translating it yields CAISKGQGVSYEQYV.

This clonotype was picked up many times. The DNA for the CDR3 is TGTGCCAGCAGCCAAAACGGGGGCCCAGATACGCAGTATTTT. This sequence encodes CASSQNGGPDTQYF. The chain joins TRBV7-8 to TRBJ2-3; perhaps D is TRBD1 or TRBD2 (6 bases each). V was shortened by 5 bases and J by 4 bases, with 13 bases between the two germline ends. Germline CDR1 is SGHVS and CDR2 is FQNEAQ. The CDR3 has 14 residues.